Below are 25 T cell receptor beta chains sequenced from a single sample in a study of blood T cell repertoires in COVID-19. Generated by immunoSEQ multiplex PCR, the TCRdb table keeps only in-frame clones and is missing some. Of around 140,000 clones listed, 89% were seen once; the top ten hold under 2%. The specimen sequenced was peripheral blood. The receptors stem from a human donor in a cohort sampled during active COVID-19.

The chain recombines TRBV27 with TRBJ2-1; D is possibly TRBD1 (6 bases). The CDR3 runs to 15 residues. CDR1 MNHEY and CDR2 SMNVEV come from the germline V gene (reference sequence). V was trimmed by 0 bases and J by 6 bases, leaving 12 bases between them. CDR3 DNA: TGTGCCAGCAGTTTATCGGAAGGGGGAACCAATGAGCAGTTCTTC. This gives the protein CASSLSEGGTNEQFF.

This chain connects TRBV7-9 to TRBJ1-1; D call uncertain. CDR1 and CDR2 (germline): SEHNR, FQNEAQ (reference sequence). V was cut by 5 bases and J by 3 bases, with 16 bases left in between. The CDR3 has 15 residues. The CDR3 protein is CASSPEPPGDTEAFF. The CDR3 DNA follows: TGTGCCAGCAGCCCGGAGCCCCCCGGGGACACTGAAGCTTTCTTT.

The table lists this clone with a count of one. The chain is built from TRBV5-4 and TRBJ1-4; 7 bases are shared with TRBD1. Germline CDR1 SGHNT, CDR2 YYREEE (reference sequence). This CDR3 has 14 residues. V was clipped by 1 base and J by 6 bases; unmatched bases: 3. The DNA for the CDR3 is TGTGCCAGCAGCTTGAACCAGGGGGATGAAAAACTGTTTTTT. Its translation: CASSLNQGDEKLFF.

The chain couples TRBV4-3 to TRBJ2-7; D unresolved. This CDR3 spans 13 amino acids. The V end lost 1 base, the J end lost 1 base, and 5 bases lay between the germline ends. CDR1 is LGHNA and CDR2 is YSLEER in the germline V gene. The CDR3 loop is CASSQGPSYEQYF. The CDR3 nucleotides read TGCGCCAGCAGCCAAGGGCCATCCTACGAGCAGTACTTC.

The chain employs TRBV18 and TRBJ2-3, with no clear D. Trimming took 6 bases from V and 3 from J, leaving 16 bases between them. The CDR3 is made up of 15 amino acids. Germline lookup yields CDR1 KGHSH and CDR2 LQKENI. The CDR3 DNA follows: TGTGCCAGCTCTCCAACGGTTTTTAATACAGATACGCAGTATTTT. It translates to CASSPTVFNTDTQYF.

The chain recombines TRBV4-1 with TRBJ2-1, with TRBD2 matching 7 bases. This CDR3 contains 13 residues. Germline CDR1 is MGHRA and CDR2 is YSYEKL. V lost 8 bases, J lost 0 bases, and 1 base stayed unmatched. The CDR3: CASWGGSYNEQFF. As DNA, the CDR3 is TGCGCCAGCTGGGGGGGCTCCTACAATGAGCAGTTCTTC.

The CDR3 sequence is CASSSRAGQYGYTF. For the CDR3, the DNA is TGTGCCAGCAGCTCCCGCGCAGGGCAATATGGCTACACCTTC. This sequence joins TRBV7-9 and TRBJ1-2; D is possibly TRBD1 (5 bases). The CDR3 loop spans 14 amino acids. In germline, CDR1 is SEHNR, CDR2 FQNEAQ (reference sequence). The ends were cut back, 4 bases at V and 5 bases at J, with 14 bases in the middle. The variable domain in full, completed from reference TRBV7-9 and TRBJ1-2, reads DTGVSQNPRHKITKRGQNVTFRCDPISEHNRLYWYRQTLGQGPEFLTYFQNEAQLEKSRLLSDRFSAERPKGSFSTLEIQRTEQGDSAMYLCASSSRAGQYGYTFGSGTRLTVV.

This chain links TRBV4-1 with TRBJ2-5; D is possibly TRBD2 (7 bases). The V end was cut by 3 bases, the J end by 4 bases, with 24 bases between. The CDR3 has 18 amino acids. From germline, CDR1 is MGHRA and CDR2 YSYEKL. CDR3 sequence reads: CASSHGALGGATGETQYF. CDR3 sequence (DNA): TGCGCCAGCAGCCATGGGGCCCTAGGGGGGGCGACGGGAGAGACCCAGTACTTC.

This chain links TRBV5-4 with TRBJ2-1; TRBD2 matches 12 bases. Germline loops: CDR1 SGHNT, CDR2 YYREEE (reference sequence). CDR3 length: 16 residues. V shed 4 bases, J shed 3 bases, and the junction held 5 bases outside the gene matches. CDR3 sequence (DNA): TGTGCCAGCAGCCGACCGACTAGCGGGGGCTACAATGAGCAGTTCTTC. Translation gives CASSRPTSGGYNEQFF.

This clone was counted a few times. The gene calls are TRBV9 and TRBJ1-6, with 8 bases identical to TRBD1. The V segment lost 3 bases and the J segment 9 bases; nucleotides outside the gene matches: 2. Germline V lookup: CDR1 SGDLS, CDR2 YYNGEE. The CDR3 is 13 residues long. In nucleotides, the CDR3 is TGTGCCAGCAGCGCCGGACAGGGTTCACCCCTCCACTTT. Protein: CASSAGQGSPLHF.

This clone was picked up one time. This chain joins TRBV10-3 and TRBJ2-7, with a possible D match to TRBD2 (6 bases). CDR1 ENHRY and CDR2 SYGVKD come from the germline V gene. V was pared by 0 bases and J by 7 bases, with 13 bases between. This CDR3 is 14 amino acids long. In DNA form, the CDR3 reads TGTGCCATCAGTGAGTCGACGGGGGTGCGTGAGCAGTACTTC. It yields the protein CAISESTGVREQYF.

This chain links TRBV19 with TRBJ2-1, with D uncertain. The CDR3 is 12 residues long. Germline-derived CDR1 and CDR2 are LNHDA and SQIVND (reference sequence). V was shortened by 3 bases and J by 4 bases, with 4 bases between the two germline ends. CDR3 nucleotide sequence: TGTGCCAGTAGTATCGGGTACAATGAGCAGTTCTTC. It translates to CASSIGYNEQFF.

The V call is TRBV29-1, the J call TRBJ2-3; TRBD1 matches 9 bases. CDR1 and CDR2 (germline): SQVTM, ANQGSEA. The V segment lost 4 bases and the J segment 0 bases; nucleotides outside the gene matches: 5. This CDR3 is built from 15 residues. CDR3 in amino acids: CSVGGDRVSTDTQYF. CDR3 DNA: TGCAGCGTTGGTGGGGACAGGGTGAGCACAGATACGCAGTATTTT.

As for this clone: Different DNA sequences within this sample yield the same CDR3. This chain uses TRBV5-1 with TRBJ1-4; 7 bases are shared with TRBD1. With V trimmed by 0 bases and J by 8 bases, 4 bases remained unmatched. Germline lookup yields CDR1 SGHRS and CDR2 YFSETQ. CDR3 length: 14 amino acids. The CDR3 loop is CASSLGQGGEKLFF. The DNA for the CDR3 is TGCGCCAGCAGCTTGGGACAGGGCGGCGAAAAACTGTTTTTT.

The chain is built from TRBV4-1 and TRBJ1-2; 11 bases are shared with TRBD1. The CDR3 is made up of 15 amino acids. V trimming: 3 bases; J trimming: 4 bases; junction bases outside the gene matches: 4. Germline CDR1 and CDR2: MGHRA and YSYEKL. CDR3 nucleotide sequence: TGCGCCAGCAGCCACCTGGACAGGGGGCTCTATGGCTACACCTTC. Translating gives CASSHLDRGLYGYTF.

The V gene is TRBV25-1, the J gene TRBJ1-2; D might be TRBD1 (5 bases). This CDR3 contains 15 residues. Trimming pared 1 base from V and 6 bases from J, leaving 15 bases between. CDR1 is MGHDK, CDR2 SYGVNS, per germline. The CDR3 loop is CASSESGQGKNGYTF. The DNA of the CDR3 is TGTGCCAGCAGTGAATCAGGGCAGGGAAAGAATGGCTACACCTTC.

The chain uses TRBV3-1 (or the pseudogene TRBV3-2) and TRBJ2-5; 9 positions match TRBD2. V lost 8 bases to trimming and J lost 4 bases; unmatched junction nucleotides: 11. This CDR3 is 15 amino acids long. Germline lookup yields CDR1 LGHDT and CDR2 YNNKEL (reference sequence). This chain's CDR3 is CASARRGGVVETQYF. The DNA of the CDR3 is TGTGCCAGCGCCAGGCGGGGGGGTGTTGTAGAGACCCAGTACTTC.

This chain's CDR3 is CASSPTGTLTYEQYF. In nucleotides, the CDR3 is TGTGCCAGCTCACCTACCGGGACACTTACCTACGAGCAGTACTTC. The chain combines TRBV18 with TRBJ2-7, with a weak D call TRBD1 (6 bases). Trimming pared 3 bases from V and 2 bases from J, leaving 14 bases between. Germline CDR1 KGHSH, CDR2 LQKENI. The CDR3 has 15 amino acids. The complete variable domain, with remaining parts taken from reference TRBV18 and TRBJ2-7, reads NAGVMQNPRHLVRRRGQEARLRCSPMKGHSHVYWYRQLPEEGLKFMVYLQKENIIDESGMPKERFSAEFPKEGPSILRIQQVVRGDSAAYFCASSPTGTLTYEQYFGPGTRLTVT.

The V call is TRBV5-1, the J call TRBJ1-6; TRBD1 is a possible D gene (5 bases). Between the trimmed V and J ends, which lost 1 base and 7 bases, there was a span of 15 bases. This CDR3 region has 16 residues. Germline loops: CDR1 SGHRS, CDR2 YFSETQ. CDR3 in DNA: TGCGCCAGCAGCTTGATTAGGGCAGGGCAAAATTCACCCCTCCACTTT. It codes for CASSLIRAGQNSPLHF.

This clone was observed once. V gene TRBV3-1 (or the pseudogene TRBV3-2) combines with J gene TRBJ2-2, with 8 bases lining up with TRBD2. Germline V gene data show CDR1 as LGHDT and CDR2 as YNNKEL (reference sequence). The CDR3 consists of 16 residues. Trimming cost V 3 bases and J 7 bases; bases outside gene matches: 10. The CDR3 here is CASSQEGTTSVGELFF. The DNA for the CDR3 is TGTGCCAGCAGCCAGGAGGGGACGACTAGCGTCGGGGAGCTGTTTTTT.

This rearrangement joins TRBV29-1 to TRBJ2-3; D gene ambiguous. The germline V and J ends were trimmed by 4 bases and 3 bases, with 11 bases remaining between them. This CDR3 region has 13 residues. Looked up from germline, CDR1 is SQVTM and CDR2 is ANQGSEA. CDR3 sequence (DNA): TGCAGCGTTGTTGCGGCTGGGACAGATACGCAGTATTTT. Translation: CSVVAAGTDTQYF.

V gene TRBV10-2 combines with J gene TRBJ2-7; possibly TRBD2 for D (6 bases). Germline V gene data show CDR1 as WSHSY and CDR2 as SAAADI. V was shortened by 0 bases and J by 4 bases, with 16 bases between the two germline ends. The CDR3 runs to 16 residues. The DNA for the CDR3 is TGCGCCAGCAGTGAGTCGGTGGTGGGAGGAGGGTACGAGCAGTACTTC. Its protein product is CASSESVVGGGYEQYF.

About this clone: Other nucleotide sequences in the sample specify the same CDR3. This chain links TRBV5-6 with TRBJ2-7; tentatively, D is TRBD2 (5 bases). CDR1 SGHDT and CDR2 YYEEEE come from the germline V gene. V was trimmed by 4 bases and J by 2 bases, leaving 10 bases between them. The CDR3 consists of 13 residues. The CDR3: CASSPGSPYEQYF. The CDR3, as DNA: TGTGCCAGCAGCCCGGGATCCCCCTACGAGCAGTACTTC.

CDR3 bases: TGTGCCAGCATGAGGGGACAGGATTCTTACGAGCAGTACTTC. Translating it yields CASMRGQDSYEQYF. The rearrangement uses TRBV7-9 and TRBJ2-7; 8 nucleotides align to TRBD1. The germline CDR1 and CDR2 sequences are SEHNR and FQNEAQ (reference sequence). This CDR3 has 14 amino acids. V shed 7 bases, J shed 4 bases, and the junction held 9 bases outside the gene matches.

CDR3 nucleotide sequence: TGTGCCAGTAGTAATGCCCCAGAACAAGAGACCCAGTACTTC. Translating gives CASSNAPEQETQYF. V and J are TRBV19 and TRBJ2-5; D is undetermined. CDR1 and CDR2 from the germline V gene are LNHDA and SQIVND (reference sequence). Trimming took 4 bases from V and 2 from J, leaving 11 bases between them. The CDR3 runs to 14 residues.